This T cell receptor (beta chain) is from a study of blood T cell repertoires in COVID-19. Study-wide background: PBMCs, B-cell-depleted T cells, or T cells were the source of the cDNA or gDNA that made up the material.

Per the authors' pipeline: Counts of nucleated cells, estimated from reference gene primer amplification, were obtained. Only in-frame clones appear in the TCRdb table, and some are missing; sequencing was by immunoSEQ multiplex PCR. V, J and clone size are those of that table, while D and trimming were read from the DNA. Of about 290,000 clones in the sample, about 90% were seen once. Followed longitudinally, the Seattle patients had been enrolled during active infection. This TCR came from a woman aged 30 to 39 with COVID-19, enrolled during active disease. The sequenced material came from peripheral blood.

The CDR3 region is CASSRPTGSYGYTF. The CDR3 coding sequence is TGTGCCAGCAGCCGCCCCACAGGGAGCTATGGCTACACCTTC. The chain combines TRBV5-4 with TRBJ1-2, with D maybe TRBD1 (6 bases). Germline assignment: CDR1 SGHNT and CDR2 YYREEE (reference sequence). This CDR3 is built from 14 residues. The V gene lost 4 bases and the J gene lost 4 bases, with 14 bases spanning the gap.